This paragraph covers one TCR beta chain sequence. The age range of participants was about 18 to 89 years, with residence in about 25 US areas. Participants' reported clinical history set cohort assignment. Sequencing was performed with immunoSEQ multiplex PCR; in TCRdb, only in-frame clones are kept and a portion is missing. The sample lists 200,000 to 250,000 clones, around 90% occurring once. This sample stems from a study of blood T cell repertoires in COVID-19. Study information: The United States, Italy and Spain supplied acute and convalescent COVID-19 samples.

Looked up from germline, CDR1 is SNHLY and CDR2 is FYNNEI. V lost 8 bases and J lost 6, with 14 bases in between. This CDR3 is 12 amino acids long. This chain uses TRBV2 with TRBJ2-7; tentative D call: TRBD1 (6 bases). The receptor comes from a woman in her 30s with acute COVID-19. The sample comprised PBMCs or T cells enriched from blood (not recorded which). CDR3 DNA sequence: TGTGCCAGCCTTGAGCCCAGGGGCGAGCAGTACTTC. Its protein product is CASLEPRGEQYF.